The clone carrying this TCR beta chain has at least ten counts. Its antigen is as yet unknown. TCRdb analysed the reads with MiXCR anew, one entry per CDR3 protein. Among about 530,000 distinct CDR3 sequences listed, about 26% were seen once. J gave up 5 bases and V 4 bases, and 6 bases lay outside the gene matches. Germline CDR1 reads MNHNS; CDR2 reads SASEGT. The CDR3 spans 15 residues. The sample originates from a study of T cell repertoires in cytomegalovirus infection. Findings and caveats of the study: The ex vivo response was dominated by HLA-C-restricted CMV-specific TCR beta clonotypes.

The sequencing input was PBMCs. The rearrangement links TRBV6-1 to TRBJ2-5; 11 positions match TRBD2. The sequence came from a human donor in good health (CMV status not recorded). Some clones in this sample may be carry-over from other donors' samples. This CDR3 reads CASSAVAGGHETQYF. CDR3 DNA: TGTGCCAGCAGTGCTGTAGCGGGAGGGCATGAGACCCAGTACTTC.